The 12 T cell receptor beta chains listed next were all sequenced from one sample in a study of shared clonotypes between healthy human individuals. Sequencing used immunoSEQ multiplex PCR; TCRdb keeps in-frame clones, though not all of them. The table has hundreds of thousands of clones, 98% seen once; the top ten hold roughly 0.29%. Naive CD8 cells, CD45RO-negative and positively selected for CCR7, excluded terminally differentiated effector memory CD45RA+ cells. Sequencing was done on a sample of naive CD8+ T cells sorted from blood. The receptor set was obtained from a man aged 30 to 45 in good health.

The rearrangement uses TRBV9 and TRBJ2-1; D ambiguous. V lost 3 bases, J lost 7 bases, and 8 bases lay in between. This CDR3 is 12 amino acids long. Per the germline V gene, CDR1 is SGDLS and CDR2 is YYNGEE. Here the CDR3 DNA reads TGTGCCAGCAGCGACAGCTTAAATGAGCAGTTCTTC. It translates to CASSDSLNEQFF.

The genes are TRBV27 and TRBJ2-3; D not resolved. The CDR3 is 14 amino acids. V lost 3 bases, J lost 5 bases, and 12 bases lay in between. The germline gives CDR1 MNHEY, CDR2 SMNVEV (reference sequence). The DNA of the CDR3 is TGTGCCAGCAGTTTGATGACTGAGAGAGATACGCAGTATTTT. Encoded protein: CASSLMTERDTQYF.

This rearrangement joins TRBV7-8 to TRBJ2-1, with a weak D call TRBD1 (5 bases). The CDR3 sequence is 15 residues long. CDR1 is SGHVS, CDR2 FQNEAQ, per germline. V lost 5 bases and J 5 bases, leaving 16 bases between the germline ends. CDR3 nucleotides: TGTGCCAGCAGCCAGTGGGTGGGGCCGGACAATGAGCAGTTCTTC. This codes for CASSQWVGPDNEQFF.

The chain combines TRBV6-5 with TRBJ2-5, with 8 bases lining up with TRBD2. This CDR3 region has 15 residues. V lost 0 bases and J lost 5; bases outside the gene matches: 5. Germline CDR1 reads MNHEY; CDR2 reads SVGAGI. The CDR3 coding sequence is TGTGCCAGCAGTTACTCGAGGACTAGCCGGGAGACCCAGTACTTC. Translating it yields CASSYSRTSRETQYF.

The chain has TRBV7-8 and TRBJ2-1, with 7 positions matching TRBD2. Unmatched junction bases numbered 8, after V lost 6 bases and J lost 0 bases. This CDR3 contains 16 residues. The germline V gene has CDR1 SGHVS and CDR2 FQNEAQ. The DNA for the CDR3 is TGTGCCAGCAGTTCAGGACTAGAGGGCTCCTACAATGAGCAGTTCTTC. Its protein product is CASSSGLEGSYNEQFF.

The chain has TRBV6-5 and TRBJ2-1; tentatively, D is TRBD2 (5 bases). CDR1 and CDR2 from the germline V gene are MNHEY and SVGAGI. V was trimmed by 2 bases and J by 16 bases, leaving 24 bases between them. The CDR3 consists of 15 residues. In nucleotides, the CDR3 is TGTGCCAGCAGTTACCCAGACTGGAGGATTCGGCTCAGATTCTTC. This sequence encodes CASSYPDWRIRLRFF.

The chain couples TRBV7-9 to TRBJ1-1; a weak D match, TRBD1 (5 bases). The CDR3 has 14 residues. CDR1 and CDR2 from the germline V gene are SEHNR and FQNEAQ (reference sequence). V lost 5 bases, J lost 5 bases, and 15 bases lay in between. CDR3 nucleotide sequence: TGTGCCAGCAGCGTCGGGACGGGTGAAACTGAAGCTTTCTTT. It is translated as CASSVGTGETEAFF.

The J gene is TRBJ2-7, the V gene TRBV28, with D perhaps matching TRBD1 (7 bases). Germline V CDR1 and CDR2: MDHEN, SYDVKM. V lost 3 bases and J 4 bases, leaving 22 bases between the germline ends. The CDR3 is made up of 17 amino acids. The CDR3 protein is CASSFSLNGRDRYEQYF. The CDR3 nucleotides read TGTGCCAGCAGTTTTTCACTTAATGGGCGGGACAGATACGAGCAGTACTTC.

This clone was seen a single time. The chain has TRBV7-9 and TRBJ2-5, with 7 bases that match TRBD1. The CDR3 totals 15 residues. CDR1 is SEHNR, CDR2 FQNEAQ, per germline (reference sequence). V lost 6 bases and J lost 3; bases outside the gene matches: 10. The CDR3 region is CASSFLTGRKETQYF. DNA of the CDR3: TGTGCCAGCAGTTTCCTGACAGGGCGAAAAGAGACCCAGTACTTC.

The rearrangement links TRBV13 to TRBJ2-7; 7 nucleotides align to TRBD2. Germline CDR1 PRHDT, CDR2 FYEKMQ (reference sequence). With V trimmed by 5 bases and J by 2 bases, 6 bases remained unmatched. This CDR3 contains 14 residues. CDR3 loop: CASSETGLTYEQYF. The CDR3 DNA reads TGTGCCAGCAGCGAAACGGGACTAACCTACGAGCAGTACTTC.

The V call is TRBV25-1, the J call TRBJ2-3; D is possibly TRBD1 (6 bases). V was cut by 3 bases and J by 1 base, with 8 bases left in between. CDR3 length: 14 residues. CDR1 is MGHDK and CDR2 is SYGVNS in the germline V gene. CDR3 nucleotide sequence: TGTGCCAGCAGTGAGGGGGCGGGCACAGATACGCAGTATTTT. Translated: CASSEGAGTDTQYF.

V and J are TRBV13 and TRBJ2-5; 9 bases are a match to TRBD1. The CDR3 runs to 15 residues. The germline V gene encodes CDR1 PRHDT and CDR2 FYEKMQ (reference sequence). With V trimmed by 3 bases and J by 5 bases, 7 bases remained unmatched. The chain's CDR3 is CASSFRDRDEETQYF. CDR3 nucleotides: TGTGCCAGCAGCTTCCGGGACAGGGACGAGGAGACCCAGTACTTC. The entire variable domain, with the rest obtained from reference TRBV13 and TRBJ2-5, is as follows: AAGVIQSPRHLIKEKRETATLKCYPIPRHDTVYWYQQGPGQDPQFLISFYEKMQSDKGSIPDRFSAQQFSDYHSELNMSSLELGDSALYFCASSFRDRDEETQYFGPGTRLLVL.